These 19 T cell receptor beta chains came from one sample sequenced in a study of cytomegalovirus exposure and HLA in healthy donors. It was with 60 Vbeta and 13 Jbeta primers that the PCR ran. TCRdb's table, derived via immunoSEQ multiplex PCR, lists solely in-frame clones and lacks some. Of 100,000 to 150,000 clones in the sample, around 70% were seen once. The sequenced sample was PBMCs. These receptors came from a woman in her forties or fifties in good health and CMV-seropositive.

CDR3 loop: CASSRYSGFTYEQYF. The CDR3, as DNA: TGTGCCAGCAGCCGCTATTCAGGGTTCACCTACGAGCAGTACTTC. This sequence joins TRBV7-6 and TRBJ2-7; a weak D match, TRBD1 (5 bases). This CDR3 is built from 15 residues. V lost 5 bases and J 2 bases, leaving 16 bases between the germline ends. From germline, CDR1 is SGHVS and CDR2 FNYEAQ.

The V call is TRBV4-1, the J call TRBJ2-7; D might be TRBD1 (7 bases). Trimming left V 4 bases short and J 1 base short, with 11 bases between. Germline values: CDR1 MGHRA, CDR2 YSYEKL. The CDR3 runs 14 residues. The CDR3 region is CASSRGTASYEQYF. The CDR3 nucleotides are TGCGCCAGCAGCCGCGGGACAGCTTCCTACGAGCAGTACTTC.

The chain couples TRBV5-1 to TRBJ2-2, with 10 nucleotides matching TRBD2. Germline CDR1 SGHRS, CDR2 YFSETQ. After removal of 0 bases from V and 10 bases from J, the junction contained 6 bases not matched to a gene. This CDR3 region has 15 residues. The CDR3 nucleotides are TGCGCCAGCAGCTTGGTAGCGGGGGGCAGCGTGGAGCTGTTTTTT. It encodes CASSLVAGGSVELFF.

The chain recombines TRBV4-2 with TRBJ2-1, with D tentatively TRBD2 (6 bases). V lost 5 bases and J lost 7, with 18 bases in between. Germline V gene sequence: CDR1 LGHNA, CDR2 YNFKEQ. The CDR3 contains 15 residues. The CDR3 bases are TGTGCCAGCAGCGAAACTAGCAGCCTTATGAATGAGCAGTTCTTC. It specifies CASSETSSLMNEQFF.

Turning to this clone: The sample has other DNA sequences that encode this CDR3 too. The chain links TRBV9 to TRBJ2-2; D is undetermined. Germline CDR1 reads SGDLS; CDR2 reads YYNGEE. The ends were cut back, 3 bases at V and 2 bases at J, with 8 bases in the middle. This CDR3 has 14 residues. CDR3 region: CASSATGNTGELFF. The CDR3 DNA sequence: TGTGCCAGCAGCGCCACGGGTAACACCGGGGAGCTGTTTTTT.

This chain joins TRBV28 and TRBJ2-4, with 8 positions matching TRBD1. The V gene end was trimmed by 5 bases and the J gene end by 0 bases; junction bases not matched to a gene: 12. The CDR3 has 18 amino acids. The germline V gene encodes CDR1 MDHEN and CDR2 SYDVKM. In DNA form, the CDR3 reads TGTGCCAGCAGTCCCCGCGGACAGGGAGCGATAGCCAAAAACATTCAGTACTTC. It encodes CASSPRGQGAIAKNIQYF.

The rearrangement links TRBV9 to TRBJ1-1; D is uncertain. Trimming took 0 bases from V and 3 from J, leaving 6 bases between them. The CDR3 length is 13 residues. Germline lookup yields CDR1 SGDLS and CDR2 YYNGEE. DNA for the CDR3: TGTGCCAGCAGCGTAGACAGCTACACTGAAGCTTTCTTT. This encodes CASSVDSYTEAFF.

CDR3 nucleotide sequence: TGTGCCAGCAGCGCAGACAGGGTGGGGCTCAATGGCTACACCTTC. This translates into CASSADRVGLNGYTF. V is TRBV11-2 and J is TRBJ1-2, with TRBD1 identical over 7 bases. Germline V CDR1 and CDR2: SGHAT, FQNNGV. This CDR3 contains 15 residues. Trimming removed 5 bases from V and 6 bases from J; junction bases left unmatched: 12.

V usage is TRBV6-4 and J usage is TRBJ1-5, with a tentative D call TRBD1 (5 bases). V dropped 4 bases and J dropped 6 bases, with 10 bases sitting between them. Germline-derived CDR1 and CDR2 are MRHNA and SNTAGT. The CDR3 spans 13 residues. This CDR3 is CASSVMGGQPQHF. Here the CDR3 DNA reads TGTGCCAGCAGTGTCATGGGGGGTCAGCCCCAGCATTTT.

The chain combines TRBV7-8 with TRBJ2-7; maybe TRBD2 (7 bases). The germline CDR1 and CDR2 sequences are SGHVS and FQNEAQ. The germline V and J ends were trimmed by 5 bases and 3 bases, with 14 bases remaining between them. The CDR3 length is 14 residues. The DNA for the CDR3 is TGTGCCAGCAGCGTTGGGGGGGCCAACTACGAGCAGTACTTC. Amino acid sequence: CASSVGGANYEQYF. The full variable domain, in which reference TRBV7-8 and TRBJ2-7 provide the parts outside the CDR3, is GAGVSQSPRYKVAKRGQDVALRCDPISGHVSLFWYQQALGQGPEFLTYFQNEAQLDKSGLPSDRFFAERPEGSVSTLKIQRTQQEDSAVYLCASSVGGANYEQYFGPGTRLTVT.

This clone was counted a few times. V gene TRBV14 combines with J gene TRBJ1-1; tentatively, D is TRBD1 (5 bases). In germline, CDR1 is SGHDN, CDR2 FVKESK. CDR3 size: 15 residues. Trimming took 6 bases from V and 4 from J, leaving 18 bases between them. The CDR3 DNA is TGTGCCAGCAGAGCAACGGGGGGTTCGGGCACTGAAGCTTTCTTT. Translating gives CASRATGGSGTEAFF.

The gene calls are TRBV5-5 and TRBJ1-1; D unclear. V was shortened by 1 base and J by 3 bases, with 10 bases between the two germline ends. In germline, CDR1 is SGHKS, CDR2 YYEKEE (reference sequence). This CDR3 is built from 14 residues. CDR3 protein: CASSLSGGDTEAFF. In nucleotides, the CDR3 is TGTGCCAGCAGCTTGTCAGGAGGAGACACTGAAGCTTTCTTT. Full variable domain (remainder filled in from reference TRBV5-5 and TRBJ1-1): DAGVTQSPTHLIKTRGQQVTLRCSPISGHKSVSWYQQVLGQGPQFIFQYYEKEERGRGNFPDRFSARQFPNYSSELNVNALLLGDSALYLCASSLSGGDTEAFFGQGTRLTVV.

The CDR3 is CASSVATMGQGVLAGANVLTF. As DNA, the CDR3 is TGTGCCAGCAGCGTAGCTACGATGGGACAGGGGGTTTTAGCTGGGGCCAACGTCCTGACTTTC. J is TRBJ2-6 and V is TRBV9; 11 positions agree with TRBD1. CDR3 length: 21 amino acids. J was trimmed by 2 bases and V by 0 bases; bases with no gene match: 13. Per germline, CDR1 SGDLS and CDR2 YYNGEE.

As DNA, the CDR3 is TGTGCCAGCAGCTTTAGTTCCCGAGAGACCCAGTACTTC. This codes for CASSFSSRETQYF. This chain links TRBV7-2 with TRBJ2-5; no clear D gene. Trimming took off 3 bases at V and 4 bases at J, with 9 bases between the two ends. CDR3 length: 13 amino acids. Germline V gene lookup returns CDR1 SGHTA and CDR2 FQGNSA.

V and J are TRBV6-5 and TRBJ2-1; perhaps TRBD1 as D (5 bases). The germline CDR1 and CDR2 sequences are MNHEY and SVGAGI. V was shortened by 5 bases and J by 7 bases, with 15 bases between the two germline ends. The CDR3 is made up of 14 amino acids. CDR3 sequence: CASSAIPGLNEQFF. The CDR3 nucleotides read TGTGCCAGCAGTGCCATACCAGGGCTAAATGAGCAGTTCTTC.

The chain couples TRBV9 to TRBJ2-7; 7 bases agree with TRBD2. The germline V gene has CDR1 SGDLS and CDR2 YYNGEE. The V and J ends lost 0 bases and 3 bases, in that order; junction bases with no gene match: 6. This CDR3 comprises 15 residues. The CDR3 DNA sequence: TGTGCCAGCAGCGTAGCGGGGGGATTTAGCTACGAGCAGTACTTC. The encoded protein is CASSVAGGFSYEQYF.

V and J are TRBV4-3 and TRBJ1-4, with TRBD1 identical over 9 bases. Germline V gene lookup returns CDR1 LGHNA and CDR2 YSLEER. This CDR3 has 15 residues. The trim removed 1 base at V and 7 bases at J, leaving 4 bases unmatched. The CDR3 protein is CASSQAQGAREKLFF. Here the CDR3 DNA reads TGCGCCAGCAGCCAAGCACAGGGGGCGCGTGAAAAACTGTTTTTT.

This clone occurred once. The rearrangement joins TRBV7-2 to TRBJ2-5; D not certain. CDR3 size: 13 residues. Germline CDR1 is SGHTA and CDR2 is FQGNSA. The V end lost 4 bases, the J end lost 5 bases, and 11 bases lay between the germline ends. The CDR3 sequence is CASSSPEVETQYF. The CDR3 coding sequence is TGTGCCAGCAGCTCCCCTGAGGTCGAGACCCAGTACTTC.

This sequence joins TRBV30 and TRBJ2-5; TRBD2 matches 8 bases. The ends lost 5 bases at V and 6 bases at J; junction bases unmatched: 14. The CDR3 spans 15 residues. Looked up from germline, CDR1 is GTSNPN and CDR2 is SVGIG (reference sequence). The CDR3 reads CAWVNTGGLLKTQYF. CDR3 sequence (DNA): TGTGCCTGGGTGAACACGGGGGGGCTTTTGAAGACCCAGTACTTC.